This is a list of T cell receptor beta chains from one sample in a study of OX40 agonist ivuxolimab in advanced cancers. The data were produced by immunoSEQ multiplex PCR, yet TCRdb's version contains in-frame clones alone and is incomplete. The sample holds roughly 120,000 clones; 85% to 90% are singletons and the top ten take 0.55%. Source: CD4+ or CD8+ T cells sorted from blood, taken in a trial of the OX40 agonist ivuxolimab. The receptors come from an adult with an advanced solid tumor such as melanoma, head and neck, liver or kidney cancer. Both conserved end residues are part of each CDR3. Fields, in order: J gene, V gene, D gene, clone size, CDR3 protein, CDR3 DNA. A D gene is named only where the DNA matches it firmly. Clone size is shown for a subset of rows, as once, few, many or a class of expanded clone.

j_call: TRBJ2-2
v_call: TRBV19
d_call: .
clone_size: .
cdr3_aa: CASTLRTDTGELFF
cdr3_nt: TGTGCCAGTACGCTGAGGACTGACACCGGGGAGCTGTTTTTT

j_call: TRBJ2-5
v_call: TRBV18
d_call: .
clone_size: .
cdr3_aa: CASSNMAGETQYF
cdr3_nt: TGTGCCAGCTCAAACATGGCAGGAGAGACCCAGTACTTC

j_call: TRBJ1-6
v_call: TRBV7-8
d_call: TRBD1
clone_size: .
cdr3_aa: CASSLGQGGSPLHF
cdr3_nt: TGTGCCAGCAGCTTAGGACAGGGGGGTTCACCCCTCCACTTT

j_call: TRBJ2-1
v_call: TRBV7-2
d_call: .
clone_size: few
cdr3_aa: CASSPKRQIYNEQFF
cdr3_nt: TGTGCCAGCAGCCCGAAGAGGCAGATCTACAATGAGCAGTTCTTC

j_call: TRBJ2-5
v_call: TRBV18
d_call: .
clone_size: once
cdr3_aa: CASSPQGTKQETQYF
cdr3_nt: TGTGCCAGCTCACCACAAGGGACAAAACAAGAGACCCAGTACTTC

j_call: TRBJ1-4
v_call: TRBV5-4
d_call: TRBD1
clone_size: .
cdr3_aa: CASTDYRGGEKLFF
cdr3_nt: TGTGCCAGCACCGATTACAGGGGGGGTGAAAAACTGTTTTTT

j_call: TRBJ2-7
v_call: TRBV7-9
d_call: TRBD1
clone_size: .
cdr3_aa: CASSSPTGGLYEQYF
cdr3_nt: TGTGCCAGCAGCTCCCCGACAGGGGGCCTCTACGAGCAGTACTTC

j_call: TRBJ2-1
v_call: TRBV2
d_call: TRBD2
clone_size: .
cdr3_aa: CASSEMSGGNNEQFF
cdr3_nt: TGTGCCAGCAGTGAAATGAGCGGGGGGAACAATGAGCAATTCTTC

j_call: TRBJ2-2
v_call: TRBV13
d_call: .
clone_size: .
cdr3_aa: CASSSGQNTGELFF
cdr3_nt: TGTGCCAGCAGCTCGGGACAGAACACCGGGGAGCTGTTTTTT

j_call: TRBJ2-3
v_call: TRBV5-6
d_call: .
clone_size: .
cdr3_aa: CASSPVGPDTQYF
cdr3_nt: TGTGCCAGCAGCCCGGTTGGGCCAGATACGCAGTATTTT

j_call: TRBJ2-7
v_call: TRBV4-1
d_call: .
clone_size: .
cdr3_aa: CASSPNRGDEQYF
cdr3_nt: TGCGCCAGCAGCCCCAATAGGGGGGACGAGCAGTACTTC

j_call: TRBJ1-1
v_call: TRBV4-1
d_call: TRBD1
clone_size: .
cdr3_aa: CASRHQLRKTGGINTEAFF
cdr3_nt: TGCGCCAGCAGGCATCAGTTGAGGAAGACAGGGGGGATTAACACTGAAGCTTTCTTT

j_call: TRBJ2-3
v_call: TRBV11-2
d_call: .
clone_size: .
cdr3_aa: CASSFAVNTQYF
cdr3_nt: TGTGCCAGCAGCTTCGCCGTGAATACGCAGTATTTT

j_call: TRBJ1-5
v_call: TRBV28
d_call: TRBD1
clone_size: .
cdr3_aa: CASRLHQGGSNQPQHF
cdr3_nt: TGTGCCAGCAGACTTCATCAGGGGGGTAGCAATCAGCCCCAGCATTTT

j_call: TRBJ2-1
v_call: TRBV28
d_call: TRBD1
clone_size: .
cdr3_aa: CASTHPGQGSNEQFF
cdr3_nt: TGTGCCAGCACACACCCAGGACAGGGATCCAATGAGCAGTTCTTC

j_call: TRBJ2-1
v_call: TRBV7-3
d_call: TRBD2
clone_size: .
cdr3_aa: CASSLRASGVNEQFF
cdr3_nt: TGTGCCAGCAGCTTAAGGGCTAGCGGGGTAAATGAGCAGTTCTTC

j_call: TRBJ1-5
v_call: TRBV30
d_call: .
clone_size: .
cdr3_aa: CAWNRDRNQPQHF
cdr3_nt: TGTGCCTGGAACAGGGATCGGAATCAGCCCCAGCATTTT

j_call: TRBJ1-1
v_call: TRBV27
d_call: TRBD1
clone_size: .
cdr3_aa: CASHRGGLTEAFF
cdr3_nt: TGTGCCAGCCACAGGGGAGGGCTCACTGAAGCTTTCTTT

j_call: TRBJ2-7
v_call: TRBV5-6
d_call: .
clone_size: .
cdr3_aa: CASSSTDYEQYF
cdr3_nt: TGTGCCAGCAGCTCGACAGACTACGAGCAGTACTTC

j_call: TRBJ2-1
v_call: TRBV27
d_call: .
clone_size: .
cdr3_aa: CASSFLDYNEQFF
cdr3_nt: TGTGCCAGCAGTTTTTTGGACTACAATGAGCAGTTCTTC

j_call: TRBJ1-1
v_call: TRBV19
d_call: .
clone_size: .
cdr3_aa: CASGQRVNTEAFF
cdr3_nt: TGTGCCAGTGGTCAGAGAGTGAACACTGAAGCTTTCTTT

j_call: TRBJ2-1
v_call: TRBV7-3
d_call: .
clone_size: .
cdr3_aa: CASSLKGVAGVEQFF
cdr3_nt: TGTGCCAGCAGCTTAAAGGGGGTAGCGGGCGTCGAACAGTTCTTC

j_call: TRBJ1-4
v_call: TRBV7-2
d_call: .
clone_size: .
cdr3_aa: CASSFAGKLFF
cdr3_nt: TGTGCCAGCAGCTTTGCCGGAAAACTGTTTTTT

j_call: TRBJ2-5
v_call: TRBV7-3
d_call: .
clone_size: .
cdr3_aa: CASSLGNAETQYF
cdr3_nt: TGTGCCAGCAGCTTAGGAAATGCGGAGACCCAGTACTTC

j_call: TRBJ1-1
v_call: TRBV20-1
d_call: .
clone_size: once
cdr3_aa: CSAISGTEAFF
cdr3_nt: TGCAGTGCTATAAGTGGCACTGAAGCTTTCTTT

j_call: TRBJ1-2
v_call: TRBV19
d_call: .
clone_size: .
cdr3_aa: CASSIDRSRGYTF
cdr3_nt: TGTGCCAGTAGTATAGACAGATCGCGTGGCTACACCTTC

j_call: TRBJ1-5
v_call: TRBV29-1
d_call: TRBD1
clone_size: .
cdr3_aa: CSAGTGGHQPQHF
cdr3_nt: TGCAGCGCAGGGACAGGAGGGCACCAGCCCCAGCATTTT

j_call: TRBJ2-1
v_call: TRBV5-4
d_call: TRBD2
clone_size: .
cdr3_aa: CASSLESGGNNEQFF
cdr3_nt: TGTGCCAGCAGCTTAGAGAGCGGGGGCAACAATGAGCAGTTCTTC

j_call: TRBJ2-7
v_call: TRBV11-2
d_call: .
clone_size: .
cdr3_aa: CASSLAAGDSYEQYF
cdr3_nt: TGTGCCAGCAGCTTAGCGGCAGGGGACTCCTACGAGCAGTACTTC

j_call: TRBJ2-1
v_call: TRBV30
d_call: .
clone_size: .
cdr3_aa: CAWSAFNEQFF
cdr3_nt: TGTGCCTGGAGTGCATTCAATGAGCAGTTCTTC

j_call: TRBJ2-2
v_call: TRBV28
d_call: TRBD2
clone_size: .
cdr3_aa: CASSSRAGGPRGGELFF
cdr3_nt: TGTGCCAGCAGTTCGCGAGCGGGGGGCCCGAGGGGCGGGGAGCTGTTTTTT

j_call: TRBJ2-3
v_call: TRBV7-8
d_call: TRBD2
clone_size: .
cdr3_aa: CASSSDLISGGSLLDTQYF
cdr3_nt: TGTGCCAGCAGCTCAGACCTCATCAGCGGGGGATCACTGTTGGATACGCAGTATTTT